This T cell receptor beta chain came from a study of T cells in Graves' hyperthyroidism and ophthalmopathy. The investigators amplified TCR beta CDR3 regions from RNA transcripts. A set of HTBI primers served as the primers for a first-round RT-PCR of the TCR CDR3. TCRdb processed the multiplex PCR reads anew with MiXCR; each CDR3 protein has one entry. The table records around 190,000 distinct CDR3 sequences, roughly a sixth of them present only once. The definition of stable Graves' hyperthyroidism was no ophthalmopathy progression within 18 months. Notes on the study in general: Most thyroid clonotypes that were expanded above 0.001 also turned up in blood.

As for this clonotype: Its specificity is not known.

This clonotype was obtained from a woman aged 45-65 years with Graves' hyperthyroidism. Sequencing was performed on blood.

The CDR3 region is CSVYPGSGAGNTEAFF. In DNA form, the CDR3 reads TGCAGCGTTTACCCGGGCAGCGGGGCGGGGAACACTGAAGCTTTCTTT. V gene TRBV29-1 combines with J gene TRBJ1-1, with a tentative D call TRBD1 (5 bases). This CDR3 has 16 residues. Between the trimmed V and J ends, which lost 5 bases and 1 base, there was a span of 20 bases. Per germline, CDR1 SQVTM and CDR2 ANQGSEA.